The 11 T cell receptor beta chains below were found in one sample sequenced in a study of OX40 agonist ivuxolimab in advanced cancers. Sequencing was performed with immunoSEQ multiplex PCR; in TCRdb, only in-frame clones are kept and a portion is missing. The sample carries fewer than 20,000 clones, roughly 84% recorded once. The specimen comprised CD4+ or CD8+ T cells sorted from blood, sampled in a trial of the OX40 agonist ivuxolimab. The receptors were gathered from an adult with an advanced solid tumor such as melanoma, head and neck, liver or kidney cancer.

The rearrangement uses TRBV7-9 and TRBJ2-3; a possible D gene is TRBD1 (5 bases). The CDR3 extends over 16 amino acids. Germline CDR1 reads SEHNR; CDR2 reads FQNEAQ (reference sequence). V was trimmed by 1 base and J by 2 bases, leaving 13 bases between them. In DNA, the CDR3 is TGTGCCAGCAGCTTAGGGGGCGGAGAGGTCACAGATACGCAGTATTTT. This gives the protein CASSLGGGEVTDTQYF.

The rearrangement links TRBV7-8 to TRBJ1-3; D remains unclear. CDR1 and CDR2 from the germline V gene are SGHVS and FQNEAQ. This CDR3 has 15 residues. V lost 1 base, J lost 0 bases, and 7 bases lay in between. CDR3 region: CASSLGVHSGNTIYF. CDR3 nucleotides: TGTGCCAGCAGCTTAGGGGTTCACTCTGGAAACACCATATATTTT.

The CDR3 sequence is CASSPWRVLGTDTQYF. The DNA of the CDR3 is TGTGCCAGCAGCCCTTGGAGGGTTTTGGGCACAGATACGCAGTATTTT. This chain connects TRBV5-4 to TRBJ2-3; possible D gene TRBD2, 6 bases. Trimming took off 4 bases at V and 1 base at J, with 16 bases between the two ends. Germline CDR1 reads SGHNT; CDR2 reads YYREEE (reference sequence). This CDR3 is 16 amino acids long.

This CDR3 is CASSQPGLTEETQYF. The CDR3 DNA sequence: TGTGCCAGCAGCCAACCGGGACTAACTGAGGAGACCCAGTACTTC. The chain links TRBV4-2 to TRBJ2-5; TRBD2 aligns across 7 bases. Germline CDR1 reads LGHNA; CDR2 reads YNFKEQ. V shed 2 bases, J shed 5 bases, and the junction held 8 bases outside the gene matches. The CDR3 loop spans 15 amino acids.

The J gene is TRBJ1-5, the V gene TRBV19; 10 bases map to TRBD1. The CDR3 is 17 residues long. V was pared by 5 bases and J by 1 base, with 8 bases of the junction left unmatched. Germline V lookup: CDR1 LNHDA, CDR2 SQIVND (reference sequence). CDR3 sequence reads: CASSVIGQGVSNQPQHF. The CDR3 nucleotides read TGTGCCAGTAGTGTGATCGGACAGGGGGTAAGCAATCAGCCCCAGCATTTT.

This chain links TRBV5-1 with TRBJ1-1; TRBD1 is a possible D gene (6 bases). Trimming removed 0 bases at V and 3 bases at J, with 12 bases between. CDR1 is SGHRS and CDR2 is YFSETQ in the germline V gene. The CDR3 loop spans 15 amino acids. The CDR3 nucleotides read TGCGCCAGCAGCTTGGCCAAATACAGGGACACTGAAGCTTTCTTT. It is translated as CASSLAKYRDTEAFF. Full variable domain (rest looked up from reference TRBV5-1 and TRBJ1-1): KAGVTQTPRYLIKTRGQQVTLSCSPISGHRSVSWYQQTPGQGLQFLFEYFSETQRNKGNFPGRFSGRQFSNSRSEMNVSTLELGDSALYLCASSLAKYRDTEAFFGQGTRLTVV.

V usage is TRBV29-1 and J usage is TRBJ2-5; D may be TRBD1 (6 bases). CDR1 is SQVTM and CDR2 is ANQGSEA in the germline V gene. V was cut by 7 bases and J by 1 base, with 22 bases left in between. The length of the CDR3 is 16 residues. The CDR3: CSGSLYRDLTQETQYF. The CDR3 nucleotides read TGCAGCGGATCTCTTTACAGGGATTTAACCCAAGAGACCCAGTACTTC. The variable domain in full, completed from reference TRBV29-1 and TRBJ2-5, reads SAVISQKPSRDICQRGTSLTIQCQVDSQVTMMFWYRQQPGQSLTLIATANQGSEATYESGFVIDKFPISRPNLTFSTLTVSNMSPEDSSIYLCSGSLYRDLTQETQYFGPGTRLLVL.

The chain links TRBV9 to TRBJ2-7; 10 positions match TRBD1. V lost 0 bases, J lost 1 base, and 1 base stayed unmatched. This CDR3 spans 15 amino acids. From germline, CDR1 is SGDLS and CDR2 YYNGEE. DNA for the CDR3: TGTGCCAGCAGCGTAGGACAGGGGGCTTCCTACGAGCAGTACTTC. Residues: CASSVGQGASYEQYF.

Worth noting for this clone: One end of the junction fails to match germline, which may point to a read error. The chain couples TRBV27 to TRBJ1-1, with D perhaps TRBD1 (6 bases). The CDR3 covers 14 residues. Germline V gene sequence: CDR1 MNHEY, CDR2 SMNVEV (reference sequence). CDR3 nucleotides: TGTGCCGGCAGTTTGGGAGGGGGGTACACTGAAGCTTTCTTT. Translation: CAGSLGGGYTEAFF.

DNA of the CDR3: TGTGCCATCAGTGAGTCTGGGCAGGGGACCAGTGAAGCTTTCTTT. Its translation is CAISESGQGTSEAFF. The chain is built from TRBV10-3 and TRBJ1-1; possibly TRBD1 for D (6 bases). Germline V CDR1 and CDR2: ENHRY, SYGVKD. Trimming took off 0 bases at V and 7 bases at J, with 15 bases between the two ends. The CDR3 is made up of 15 amino acids.

V and J are TRBV7-6 and TRBJ1-1; D ambiguous. V shed 0 bases and J shed 3 bases, with 17 bases lying between them. The germline V gene encodes CDR1 SGHVS and CDR2 FNYEAQ. This CDR3 has 17 amino acids. CDR3 DNA sequence: TGTGCCAGCAGCTTAGCTTGGGCTGGGCAAGCTTACACTGAAGCTTTCTTT. Encoded protein: CASSLAWAGQAYTEAFF.